What follows describes a single TCR beta chain. Its antigen remains unknown. CDR3 size: 19 residues. V gave up 2 bases and J gave up 0 bases, with 21 bases separating them. Per the germline V gene, CDR1 is SGHVS and CDR2 is FNYEAQ. This sample stems from a study of T cell responses to AZD1222 COVID-19 vaccine. Second doses were pooled across both intervals (about 4 or about 12 weeks). The repertoire was sequenced with immunoSEQ multiplex PCR; TCRdb's copy has only in-frame clones and lacks some. Of 15,000 to 20,000 clones detected, roughly 86% appear once; the ten largest clones hold 8% to 10%. Study results and limitations: Females made up more of the donors, who were largely white British, and clonal diversity may have come out too low. Only 6 or 7 AZD1222 recipients tested seropositive at baseline. Sampling that yielded the repertoires occurred only after the peak T cell response.

The specimen comprised peripheral blood, sampled 28 days after the second AZD1222 dose. J is TRBJ2-3 and V is TRBV7-6; D possibly uses TRBD1 or TRBD2 (6 bases each). This clonotype originated in an adult who received the AZD1222 COVID-19 vaccine. CDR3 DNA sequence: TGTGCCAGCAGCTTAAGGGGTCGGGGGCCGTTCCATAGCACAGATACGCAGTATTTT. Its translation: CASSLRGRGPFHSTDTQYF.